The clone carrying this TCR beta chain was detected ten times or more. Its antigen remains unidentified. The CDR3 spans 14 residues. V was trimmed by 0 bases and J by 1 base, leaving 6 bases between them. These data come from a study of T-cell memory formation after mild COVID-19. General observations from the study: Some clones that responded were present in memory (sampled pre-infection), which suggests cross-reactive memory joined. Clones that shrank (day 15 to 85) were balanced CD4/CD8, whereas later expanders leaned CD4+.

5'RACE with constant-segment primers yielded barcoded, UMI-tagged TCR alpha and TCR beta cDNA libraries. Each CDR3 protein gets one entry after TCRdb re-called the 5' RACE reads with MiXCR. The data show a few hundred thousand distinct CDR3 sequences, with 19% seen just once and approximately 21% held by the top ten. The receptor was isolated from a man younger than 30 who had mild COVID-19 (a few samples of this study predate the infection). Cell type and time point are not known. The J gene is TRBJ1-1, the V gene TRBV12-3 or TRBV12-4; no clear D. The sample taken for sequencing was PBMCs or a T cell subset sorted from them (not recorded which). Here the CDR3 reads CASSLASGNTEAFF. Written as DNA, the CDR3 is TGTGCCAGCAGTTTAGCCTCCGGGAACACTGAAGCTTTCTTT.